This T cell receptor beta chain was documented in a study of identical twins. TCRdb reanalysed the 5' RACE reads using MiXCR and keeps one entry per CDR3 protein. The table lists 1.5 million to 2 million distinct CDR3 sequences, about 31% of them singletons. CDR1 and CDR2 (germline): MDHEN, SYDVKM. V was clipped by 7 bases and J by 10 bases; unmatched bases: 15. CDR3 length: 14 amino acids. The clonotype comes from a newborn girl in good health. The J gene is TRBJ2-7, the V gene TRBV28; 8 bases are a match to TRBD2. Sequences were obtained from cord blood. The CDR3 spells CASIPGGAKNVQYF. CDR3 bases: TGTGCCAGCATTCCGGGGGGGGCCAAAAACGTTCAGTACTTC.